This T cell receptor beta chain was sequenced during a study of T-cell reconstitution after alpha-beta-depleted transplantation in children. The germline CDR1 and CDR2 sequences are LGHNA and YNFKEQ. The CDR3 extends over 16 amino acids. V shed 4 bases, J shed 0 bases, and the junction held 5 bases outside the gene matches. Unique molecular identifiers were used to barcode this TCRbeta library. TCRdb reanalysed the PCR reads using MiXCR and keeps one entry per CDR3 protein. Of 250,000 to 300,000 distinct CDR3 sequences listed, 9.5% to 13% are singletons. This clonotype was counted only a few times. What it binds is not known. Findings and caveats of the study: Expanded graft clones, several hundred of them, were reportedly the source of alpha-beta T cells about two months after transplant. Newly produced T cells mostly accounted for T-cell counts and diversity one year post-transplant. Surviving recipient T cells and thymic progenitors produced the high day-60 TCRbeta diversity seen in some patients.

The J gene is TRBJ2-3, the V gene TRBV4-2; 9 positions agree with TRBD2. This specimen consisted of PBMCs, obtained before TCRalphabeta/CD19-depleted stem cell transplant. This clonotype originated in a boy younger than two with acute myeloid leukemia, due to receive a stem cell transplant. CDR3 sequence (DNA): TGTGCCAGCAGCCGCCTAGCGGGGTCTAGCACAGATACGCAGTATTTT. The encoded protein is CASSRLAGSSTDTQYF.